This T cell receptor beta chain was captured by sequencing in a study of cytomegalovirus exposure and HLA in healthy donors. On this clone itself: Its antigen remains unknown.

This CDR3 has 15 residues. Germline CDR1 reads MNHEY; CDR2 reads SMNVEV (reference sequence). V was shortened by 6 bases and J by 1 base, with 13 bases between the two germline ends. Amplification used 60 Vbeta primers and 13 Jbeta primers. The repertoire was sequenced with immunoSEQ multiplex PCR; TCRdb's copy has only in-frame clones and lacks some. The table includes fewer than 150,000 clones, about 80% detected once. The study, taken as a whole, reports: TCR beta chains numbering some 160 were designated cytomegalovirus-associated.

The J gene is TRBJ1-5, the V gene TRBV27; no definite D call. Sequencing was carried out using PBMCs. This TCR was recovered from a man aged 35 to 55 in good health and CMV-seropositive. CDR3 amino acids: CASSLSGRSNQPQHF. CDR3 nucleotide sequence: TGTGCCAGCAGCCTATCTGGGAGGAGCAATCAGCCCCAGCATTTT.